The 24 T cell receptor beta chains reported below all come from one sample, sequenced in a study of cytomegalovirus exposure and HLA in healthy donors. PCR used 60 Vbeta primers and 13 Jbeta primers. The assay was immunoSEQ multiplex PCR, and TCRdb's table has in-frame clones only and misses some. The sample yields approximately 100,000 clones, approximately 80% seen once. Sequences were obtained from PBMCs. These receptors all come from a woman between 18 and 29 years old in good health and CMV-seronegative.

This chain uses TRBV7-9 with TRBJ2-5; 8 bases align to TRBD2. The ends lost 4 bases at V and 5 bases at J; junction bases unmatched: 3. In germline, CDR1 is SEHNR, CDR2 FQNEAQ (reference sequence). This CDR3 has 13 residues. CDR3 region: CASSSRLAETQYF. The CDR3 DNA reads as TGTGCCAGCAGCTCCCGACTAGCGGAGACCCAGTACTTC.

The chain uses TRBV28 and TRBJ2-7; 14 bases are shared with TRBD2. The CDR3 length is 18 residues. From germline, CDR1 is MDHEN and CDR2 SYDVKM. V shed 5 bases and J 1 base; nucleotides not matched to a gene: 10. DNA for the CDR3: TGTGCCAGCAGTCCTCCCCCGGGACTAGCGGGAGCATCCTACGAGCAGTACTTC. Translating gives CASSPPPGLAGASYEQYF.

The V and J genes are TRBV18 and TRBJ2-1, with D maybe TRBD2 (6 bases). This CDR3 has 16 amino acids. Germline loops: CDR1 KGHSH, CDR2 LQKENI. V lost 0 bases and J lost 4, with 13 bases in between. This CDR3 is CASSPPAAGSYNEQFF. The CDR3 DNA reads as TGTGCCAGCTCACCACCGGCTGCGGGGAGTTACAATGAGCAGTTCTTC.

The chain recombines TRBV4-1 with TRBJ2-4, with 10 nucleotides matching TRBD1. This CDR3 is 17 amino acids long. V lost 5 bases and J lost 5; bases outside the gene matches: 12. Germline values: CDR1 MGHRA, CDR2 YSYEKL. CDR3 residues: CASSKRQGANSENIQYF. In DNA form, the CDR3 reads TGCGCCAGCAGCAAAAGACAGGGGGCGAATTCGGAAAACATTCAGTACTTC.

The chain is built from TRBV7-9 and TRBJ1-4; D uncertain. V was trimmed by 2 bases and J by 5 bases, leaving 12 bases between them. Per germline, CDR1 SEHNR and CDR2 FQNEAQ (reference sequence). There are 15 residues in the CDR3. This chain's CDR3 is CASSLRRADNEKLFF. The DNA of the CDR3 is TGTGCCAGCAGCTTAAGGAGGGCAGACAATGAAAAACTGTTTTTT.

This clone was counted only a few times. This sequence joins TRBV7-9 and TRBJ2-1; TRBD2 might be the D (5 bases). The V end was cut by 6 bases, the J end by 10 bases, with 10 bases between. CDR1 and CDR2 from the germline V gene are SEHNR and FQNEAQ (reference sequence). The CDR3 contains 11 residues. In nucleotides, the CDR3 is TGTGCCAGCAGTATCGGGGTCGAGCAGTTCTTC. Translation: CASSIGVEQFF.

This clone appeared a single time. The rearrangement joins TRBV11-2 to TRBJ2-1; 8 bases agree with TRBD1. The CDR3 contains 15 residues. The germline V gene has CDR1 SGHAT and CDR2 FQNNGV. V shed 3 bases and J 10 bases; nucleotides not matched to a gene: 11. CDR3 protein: CASSFTGAGGWEQFF. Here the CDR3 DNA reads TGTGCCAGCAGCTTTACTGGTGCAGGGGGCTGGGAGCAGTTCTTC.

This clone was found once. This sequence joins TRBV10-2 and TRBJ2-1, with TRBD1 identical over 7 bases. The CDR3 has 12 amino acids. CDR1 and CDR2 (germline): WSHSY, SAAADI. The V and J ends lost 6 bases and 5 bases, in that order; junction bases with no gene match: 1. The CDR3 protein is CASRGQNNEQFF. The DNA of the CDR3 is TGCGCCAGCAGGGGACAGAACAATGAGCAGTTCTTC.

The chain's CDR3 is CASSQRYNQPQHF. CDR3 DNA: TGTGCCAGCAGCCAACGGTACAATCAGCCCCAGCATTTT. The chain carries TRBV5-5 and TRBJ1-5; no clear D gene. The CDR3 runs 13 residues. CDR1 SGHKS and CDR2 YYEKEE come from the germline V gene (reference sequence). Between the trimmed V and J ends, which lost 4 bases and 3 bases, there was a span of 8 bases.

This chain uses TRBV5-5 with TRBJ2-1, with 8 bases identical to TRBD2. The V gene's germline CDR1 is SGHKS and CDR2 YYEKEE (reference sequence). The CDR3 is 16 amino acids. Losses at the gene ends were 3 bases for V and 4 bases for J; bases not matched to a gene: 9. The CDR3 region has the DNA TGTGCCAGCAGCTCTAGTTTAGCGGGACCATACAATGAGCAGTTCTTC. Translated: CASSSSLAGPYNEQFF. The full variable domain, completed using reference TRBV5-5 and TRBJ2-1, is DAGVTQSPTHLIKTRGQQVTLRCSPISGHKSVSWYQQVLGQGPQFIFQYYEKEERGRGNFPDRFSARQFPNYSSELNVNALLLGDSALYLCASSSSLAGPYNEQFFGPGTRLTVL.

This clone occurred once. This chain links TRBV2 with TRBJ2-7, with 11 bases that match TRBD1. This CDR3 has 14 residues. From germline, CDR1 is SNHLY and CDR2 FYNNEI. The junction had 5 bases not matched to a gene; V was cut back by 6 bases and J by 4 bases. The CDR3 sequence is CASRLGQGAYEQYF. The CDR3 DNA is TGTGCCAGCAGGCTCGGACAGGGGGCGTACGAGCAGTACTTC.

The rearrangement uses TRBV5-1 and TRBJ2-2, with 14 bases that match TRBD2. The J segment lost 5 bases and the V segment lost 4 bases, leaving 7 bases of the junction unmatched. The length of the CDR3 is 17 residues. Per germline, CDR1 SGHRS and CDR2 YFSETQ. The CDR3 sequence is CASSDPTSGGDTGELFF. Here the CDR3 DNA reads TGCGCCAGCAGCGACCCGACTAGCGGGGGGGATACCGGGGAGCTGTTTTTT. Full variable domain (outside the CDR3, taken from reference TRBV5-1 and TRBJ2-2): KAGVTQTPRYLIKTRGQQVTLSCSPISGHRSVSWYQQTPGQGLQFLFEYFSETQRNKGNFPGRFSGRQFSNSRSEMNVSTLELGDSALYLCASSDPTSGGDTGELFFGEGSRLTVL.

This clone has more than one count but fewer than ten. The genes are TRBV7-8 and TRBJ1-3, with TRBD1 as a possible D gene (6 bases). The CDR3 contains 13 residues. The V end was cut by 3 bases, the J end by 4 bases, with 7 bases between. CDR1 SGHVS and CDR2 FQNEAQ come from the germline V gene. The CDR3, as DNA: TGTGCCAGCAGCTTTGACAGGGGAAACACCATATATTTT. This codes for CASSFDRGNTIYF.

The CDR3 DNA sequence: TGTGCCATCAGTGGGCGGGGACAGTCCACCTACGAGCAGTACTTC. Translated, it gives CAISGRGQSTYEQYF. The rearrangement links TRBV10-3 to TRBJ2-7; tentatively, D is TRBD1 (7 bases). V lost 4 bases and J lost 2, with 15 bases in between. The CDR3 has 15 amino acids. From germline, CDR1 is ENHRY and CDR2 SYGVKD.

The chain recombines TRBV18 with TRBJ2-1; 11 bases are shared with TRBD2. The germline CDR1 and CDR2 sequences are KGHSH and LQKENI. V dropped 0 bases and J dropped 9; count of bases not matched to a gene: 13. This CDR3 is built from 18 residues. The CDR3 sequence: CASSPPTLAGARTTEQFF. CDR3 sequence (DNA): TGTGCCAGCTCACCACCGACACTAGCGGGGGCCCGGACCACTGAGCAGTTCTTC.

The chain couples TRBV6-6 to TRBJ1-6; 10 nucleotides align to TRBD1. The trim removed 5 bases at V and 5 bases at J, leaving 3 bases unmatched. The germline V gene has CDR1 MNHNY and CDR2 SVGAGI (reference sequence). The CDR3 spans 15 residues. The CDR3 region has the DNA TGTGCCAGCAGTAGACAGGGGGCGGATAATTCACCCCTCCACTTT. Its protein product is CASSRQGADNSPLHF.

The CDR3 here is CASSLGGDHNTDTQYF. The CDR3 DNA sequence: TGTGCCAGCAGCTTGGGCGGGGACCATAACACAGATACGCAGTATTTT. J is TRBJ2-3 and V is TRBV5-4; TRBD2 might be the D (6 bases). CDR1 and CDR2 (germline): SGHNT, YYREEE (reference sequence). CDR3 length: 16 residues. Trimming removed 0 bases from V and 2 bases from J, with 13 bases in between.

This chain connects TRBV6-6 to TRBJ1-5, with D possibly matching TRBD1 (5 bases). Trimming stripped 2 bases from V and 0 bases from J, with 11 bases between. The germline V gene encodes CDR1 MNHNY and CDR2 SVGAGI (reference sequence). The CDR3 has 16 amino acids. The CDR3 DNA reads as TGTGCCAGCAGTTACGGCGGGGCCGATAGCAATCAGCCCCAGCATTTT. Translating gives CASSYGGADSNQPQHF.

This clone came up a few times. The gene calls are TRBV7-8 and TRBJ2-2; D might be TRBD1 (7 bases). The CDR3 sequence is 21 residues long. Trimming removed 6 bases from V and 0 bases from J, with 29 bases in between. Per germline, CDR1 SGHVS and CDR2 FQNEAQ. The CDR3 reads CASRLIKGPRRGRSNTGELFF. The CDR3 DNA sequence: TGTGCCAGCAGACTAATTAAGGGTCCAAGGAGGGGGCGATCGAACACCGGGGAGCTGTTTTTT.

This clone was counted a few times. CDR3 amino acids: CASSGGPGGTYEQYF. In nucleotides, the CDR3 is TGTGCCAGCAGCGGGGGCCCCGGGGGGACCTACGAGCAGTACTTC. This sequence joins TRBV5-4 and TRBJ2-7, with D maybe TRBD2 (7 bases). CDR1 is SGHNT, CDR2 YYREEE, per germline (reference sequence). Trimming shortened V by 4 bases and J by 2 bases, and 16 bases separated the two germline ends. The CDR3 consists of 15 residues.

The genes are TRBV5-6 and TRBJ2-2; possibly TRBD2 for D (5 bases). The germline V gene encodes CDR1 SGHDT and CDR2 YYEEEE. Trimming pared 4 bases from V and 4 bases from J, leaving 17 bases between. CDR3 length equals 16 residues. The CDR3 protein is CASSPRGSSSTGELFF. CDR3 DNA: TGTGCCAGCAGCCCTCGGGGTAGCTCGAGCACCGGGGAGCTGTTTTTT.

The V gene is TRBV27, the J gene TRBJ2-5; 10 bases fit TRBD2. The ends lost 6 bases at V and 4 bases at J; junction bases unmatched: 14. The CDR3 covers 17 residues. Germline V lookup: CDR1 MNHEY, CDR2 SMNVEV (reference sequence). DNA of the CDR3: TGTGCCAGCAGCCCCGGACTAGCGGCCTCCTCGCTAGAGACCCAGTACTTC. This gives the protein CASSPGLAASSLETQYF.

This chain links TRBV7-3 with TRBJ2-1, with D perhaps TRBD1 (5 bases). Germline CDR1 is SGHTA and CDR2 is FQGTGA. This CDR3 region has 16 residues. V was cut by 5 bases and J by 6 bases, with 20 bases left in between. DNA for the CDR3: TGTGCCAGCAGCCGGCAGGCTAGTCCTCAGGGCAATGAGCAGTTCTTC. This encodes CASSRQASPQGNEQFF.

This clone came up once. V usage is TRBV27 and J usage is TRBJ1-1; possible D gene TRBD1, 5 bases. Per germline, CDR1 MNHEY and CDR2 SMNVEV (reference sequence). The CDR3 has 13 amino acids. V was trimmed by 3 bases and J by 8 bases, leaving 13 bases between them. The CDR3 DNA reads TGTGCCAGCAGTTTGGGGCAATGGACGGAAGCTTTCTTT. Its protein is CASSLGQWTEAFF.